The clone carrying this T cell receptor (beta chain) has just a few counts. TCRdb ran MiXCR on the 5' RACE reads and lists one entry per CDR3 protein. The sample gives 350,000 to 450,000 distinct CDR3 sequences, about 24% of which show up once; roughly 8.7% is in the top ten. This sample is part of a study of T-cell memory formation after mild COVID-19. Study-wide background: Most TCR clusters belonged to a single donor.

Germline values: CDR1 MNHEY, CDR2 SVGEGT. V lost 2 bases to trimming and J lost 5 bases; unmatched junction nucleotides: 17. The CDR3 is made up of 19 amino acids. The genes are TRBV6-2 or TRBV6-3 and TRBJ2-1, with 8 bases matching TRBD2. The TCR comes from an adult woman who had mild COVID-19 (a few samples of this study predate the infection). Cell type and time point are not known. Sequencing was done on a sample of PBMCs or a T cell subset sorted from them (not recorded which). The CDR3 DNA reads TGTGCCAGCAGTTACCGAACCCCTCCGATAGCGGGATTACACAATGAGCAGTTCTTC. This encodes CASSYRTPPIAGLHNEQFF.